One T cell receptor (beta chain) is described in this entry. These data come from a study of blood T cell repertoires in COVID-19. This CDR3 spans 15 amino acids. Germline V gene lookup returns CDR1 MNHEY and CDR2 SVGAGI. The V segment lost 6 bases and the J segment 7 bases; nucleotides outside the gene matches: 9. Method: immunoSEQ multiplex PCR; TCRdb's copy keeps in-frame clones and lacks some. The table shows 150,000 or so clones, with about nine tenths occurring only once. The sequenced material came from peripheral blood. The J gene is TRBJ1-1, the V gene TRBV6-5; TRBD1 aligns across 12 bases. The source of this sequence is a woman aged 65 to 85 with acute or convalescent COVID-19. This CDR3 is CASSRSGTGGREAFF. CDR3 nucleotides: TGTGCCAGCAGCCGATCAGGGACAGGGGGCCGTGAAGCTTTCTTT.